The 23 T cell receptor beta chains in this list originate from one sample, sequenced in a study of cytomegalovirus exposure and HLA in healthy donors. Sequencing used immunoSEQ multiplex PCR; TCRdb keeps in-frame clones, though not all of them. The sample has a few hundred thousand clones, approximately 85% seen once; the top ten hold roughly 0.96%. Specimen: PBMCs. The receptors here all came from a man aged 30-40 years in good health and CMV-seronegative.

The rearrangement uses TRBV19 and TRBJ2-2, with 10 nucleotides matching TRBD2. Germline CDR1 is LNHDA and CDR2 is SQIVND (reference sequence). The CDR3 has 18 amino acids. The V and J ends lost 4 bases and 2 bases, in that order; junction bases with no gene match: 10. CDR3 DNA: TGTGCCAGTAGTAGGGCTAGCGGGGGTATCATAAACACCGGGGAGCTGTTTTTT. Its translation: CASSRASGGIINTGELFF.

CDR3 residues: CASSLKWDSQDEQYF. CDR3 in DNA: TGTGCCAGCAGCTTAAAATGGGACTCCCAGGACGAGCAGTACTTC. J is TRBJ2-7 and V is TRBV7-9; maybe TRBD2 (6 bases). Germline V gene sequence: CDR1 SEHNR, CDR2 FQNEAQ (reference sequence). V was pared by 2 bases and J by 5 bases, with 16 bases between. The CDR3 is made up of 15 amino acids.

This rearrangement joins TRBV7-9 to TRBJ2-5, with D perhaps matching TRBD2 (6 bases). Trimming shortened V by 5 bases and J by 6 bases, and 16 bases separated the two germline ends. CDR1 SEHNR and CDR2 FQNEAQ come from the germline V gene (reference sequence). This CDR3 spans 14 amino acids. CDR3 in DNA: TGTGCCAGCAGCCCAGATGGGGGGTGGAAGACCCAGTACTTC. Protein: CASSPDGGWKTQYF. The full variable domain, completed using reference TRBV7-9 and TRBJ2-5, is DTGVSQNPRHKITKRGQNVTFRCDPISEHNRLYWYRQTLGQGPEFLTYFQNEAQLEKSRLLSDRFSAERPKGSFSTLEIQRTEQGDSAMYLCASSPDGGWKTQYFGPGTRLLVL.

CDR3 protein: CATSRGDSNQETQYF. Written as DNA, the CDR3 is TGTGCCACCAGCAGAGGGGACAGTAATCAAGAGACCCAGTACTTC. The genes are TRBV15 and TRBJ2-5; 7 nucleotides match TRBD1. The CDR3 totals 15 residues. Germline CDR1 and CDR2: LNHNV and YYDKDF (reference sequence). Unmatched junction bases numbered 4, after V lost 1 base and J lost 2 bases.

The chain carries TRBV10-3 and TRBJ2-7, with TRBD2 identical over 8 bases. Germline V gene sequence: CDR1 ENHRY, CDR2 SYGVKD. The CDR3 extends over 15 amino acids. V was pared by 2 bases and J by 2 bases, with 5 bases of the junction left unmatched. CDR3: CAISEGTSPPYEQYF. The CDR3 nucleotides are TGTGCCATCAGTGAGGGGACTAGTCCACCCTACGAGCAGTACTTC.

The chain is built from TRBV28 and TRBJ1-2; 7 nucleotides align to TRBD1. Germline V CDR1 and CDR2: MDHEN, SYDVKM. V lost 6 bases to trimming and J lost 5 bases; unmatched junction nucleotides: 12. This CDR3 is 15 amino acids long. CDR3 loop: CASSPAGTVGYGYTF. The CDR3 nucleotides read TGTGCCAGCAGCCCAGCCGGGACAGTTGGGTATGGCTACACCTTC.

The genes are TRBV5-1 and TRBJ2-6; D perhaps matches TRBD2 (6 bases). Germline V gene lookup returns CDR1 SGHRS and CDR2 YFSETQ. This CDR3 spans 17 amino acids. The V end lost 0 bases, the J end lost 2 bases, and 12 bases lay between the germline ends. In DNA form, the CDR3 reads TGCGCCAGCAGCTTGGAGCAGGGCGGGGCTGGGGCCAACGTCCTGACTTTC. Its protein product is CASSLEQGGAGANVLTF.

The chain recombines TRBV7-9 with TRBJ1-5; D unclear. V was trimmed by 1 base and J by 0 bases, leaving 13 bases between them. This CDR3 comprises 17 residues. Germline values: CDR1 SEHNR, CDR2 FQNEAQ (reference sequence). CDR3 amino acids: CASSLDQVPYSNQPQHF. The CDR3 coding sequence is TGTGCCAGCAGCTTAGATCAGGTACCATATAGCAATCAGCCCCAGCATTTT.

The chain recombines TRBV6-6 with TRBJ1-5; D is undetermined. There are 16 residues in the CDR3. Deletions cut 2 bases from V and 1 base from J, with 12 bases between. Germline CDR1 and CDR2: MNHNY and SVGAGI (reference sequence). This CDR3 reads CASSYKLTGSNQPQHF. CDR3 sequence (DNA): TGTGCCAGCAGTTACAAGTTGACTGGCAGCAATCAGCCCCAGCATTTT.

The chain employs TRBV15 and TRBJ2-3, with 9 bases aligning to TRBD1. The CDR3 contains 17 residues. CDR1 and CDR2 (germline): LNHNV, YYDKDF (reference sequence). The V gene end was trimmed by 1 base and the J gene end by 4 bases; junction bases not matched to a gene: 9. This CDR3 reads CATSRGEDRGKADTQYF. CDR3 DNA: TGTGCCACCAGCAGAGGGGAGGACAGGGGAAAGGCAGATACGCAGTATTTT.

V usage is TRBV9 and J usage is TRBJ1-1, with 9 bases lining up with TRBD1. Germline CDR1 reads SGDLS; CDR2 reads YYNGEE. The CDR3 extends over 15 amino acids. Germline trimming cut 2 bases from V and 3 bases from J; bases unmatched to any gene: 5. The CDR3 DNA follows: TGTGCCAGCAGCGTTTGGACAGGGGATGACACTGAAGCTTTCTTT. Residues: CASSVWTGDDTEAFF. The full variable domain, completed using reference TRBV9 and TRBJ1-1, is DSGVTQTPKHLITATGQRVTLRCSPRSGDLSVYWYQQSLDQGLQFLIQYYNGEERAKGNILERFSAQQFPDLHSELNLSSLELGDSALYFCASSVWTGDDTEAFFGQGTRLTVV.

The chain employs TRBV7-9 and TRBJ2-1; 8 bases are a match to TRBD2. The CDR3 contains 17 residues. V lost 5 bases, J lost 2 bases, and 11 bases stayed unmatched. Germline-derived CDR1 and CDR2 are SEHNR and FQNEAQ (reference sequence). The CDR3 DNA reads TGTGCCAGCAGCGCCTTTTCGATCGGGGGGGCCTACAATGAGCAGTTCTTC. Amino acid sequence: CASSAFSIGGAYNEQFF.

Comments on this clone: The same CDR3 arises from other DNA sequences in this sample as well. V is TRBV18 and J is TRBJ1-1; 7 nucleotides align to TRBD1. Germline V gene lookup returns CDR1 KGHSH and CDR2 LQKENI. This CDR3 is built from 14 residues. The ends lost 3 bases at V and 1 base at J; junction bases unmatched: 2. The DNA for the CDR3 is TGTGCCAGCTCACCCCGGACAGGGAACACTGAAGCTTTCTTT. Protein: CASSPRTGNTEAFF.

The rearrangement uses TRBV2 and TRBJ2-7; 8 bases match TRBD1. CDR3 length equals 15 residues. CDR1 is SNHLY, CDR2 FYNNEI, per germline. J was trimmed by 0 bases and V by 5 bases; bases with no gene match: 6. CDR3: CASSNPGTGSYEQYF. CDR3 nucleotide sequence: TGTGCCAGCAGTAATCCCGGGACAGGCTCCTACGAGCAGTACTTC.

The chain is built from TRBV27 and TRBJ1-2; 10 bases align to TRBD1. Germline values: CDR1 MNHEY, CDR2 SMNVEV (reference sequence). The CDR3 has 16 residues. The V gene end was trimmed by 3 bases and the J gene end by 0 bases; junction bases not matched to a gene: 4. This CDR3 is CASSLRGTGANYGYTF. CDR3 sequence (DNA): TGTGCCAGCAGTTTGCGCGGGACAGGGGCTAACTATGGCTACACCTTC.

The rearrangement joins TRBV5-8 to TRBJ1-5, with D uncertain. The CDR3 spans 15 residues. The V end was cut by 0 bases, the J end by 0 bases, with 7 bases between. Germline CDR1 reads SGHTS; CDR2 reads YDEGEE. The CDR3, as DNA: TGTGCCAGCAGCTTGGGGGAGCTTAGCAATCAGCCCCAGCATTTT. Translation: CASSLGELSNQPQHF.

In its sample, this clone was seen a few times. The chain couples TRBV19 to TRBJ2-7; 9 bases align to TRBD1. Germline V lookup: CDR1 LNHDA, CDR2 SQIVND (reference sequence). This CDR3 has 13 residues. V lost 10 bases to trimming and J lost 1 base; unmatched junction nucleotides: 5. DNA of the CDR3: TGTGCCACGGGACAGGGAATTTCCTACGAGCAGTACTTC. Translation: CATGQGISYEQYF.

This clone appeared a single time. J is TRBJ2-7 and V is TRBV29-1; 7 bases match TRBD1. Trimming cost V 0 bases and J 0 bases; bases outside gene matches: 2. This CDR3 spans 14 amino acids. CDR1 is SQVTM and CDR2 is ANQGSEA in the germline V gene. The DNA of the CDR3 is TGCAGCGTTGAAGATAGGGACAGCTCCTACGAGCAGTACTTC. It yields the protein CSVEDRDSSYEQYF.

CDR3 amino acids: CASSARQMNTEAFF. In nucleotides, the CDR3 is TGTGCCAGCAGTGCCCGACAGATGAACACTGAAGCTTTCTTT. The J gene is TRBJ1-1, the V gene TRBV27; D is perhaps TRBD1 (5 bases). Germline lookup yields CDR1 MNHEY and CDR2 SMNVEV (reference sequence). The CDR3 spans 14 residues. Deletions cut 5 bases from V and 0 bases from J, with 10 bases between.

This rearrangement joins TRBV7-8 to TRBJ1-2, with 7 bases lining up with TRBD1. Germline V gives CDR1 SGHVS, CDR2 FQNEAQ. V shed 5 bases and J 4 bases; nucleotides not matched to a gene: 10. The length of the CDR3 is 15 residues. The CDR3 DNA is TGTGCCAGCAGCCCAGACACAGGGGACGGCTATGGCTACACCTTC. Amino acid sequence: CASSPDTGDGYGYTF.

The gene calls are TRBV5-6 and TRBJ1-5; D may be TRBD1 (5 bases). CDR1 and CDR2 (germline): SGHDT, YYEEEE. CDR3 length: 16 amino acids. Trimming pared 2 bases from V and 7 bases from J, leaving 19 bases between. In DNA form, the CDR3 reads TGTGCCAGCAGCTTTGGATGGGGCCAGGGTGGGCAGCCCCAGCATTTT. Translated, it gives CASSFGWGQGGQPQHF. Looking up the rest from reference TRBV5-6 and TRBJ1-5 gives the full variable domain: DAGVTQSPTHLIKTRGQQVTLRCSPKSGHDTVSWYQQALGQGPQFIFQYYEEEERQRGNFPDRFSGHQFPNYSSELNVNALLLGDSALYLCASSFGWGQGGQPQHFGDGTRLSIL.

This clone was recorded a few times. The chain recombines TRBV30 with TRBJ1-6, with 7 nucleotides matching TRBD1. V dropped 7 bases and J dropped 7; count of bases not matched to a gene: 10. Germline values: CDR1 GTSNPN, CDR2 SVGIG (reference sequence). This CDR3 is built from 14 residues. This CDR3 is CALRSRTGNSPLHF. In DNA form, the CDR3 reads TGTGCCTTACGATCCCGGACAGGCAATTCACCCCTCCACTTT.

This chain uses TRBV5-6 with TRBJ2-7; 8 bases line up with TRBD2. The CDR3 covers 15 residues. CDR1 and CDR2 (germline): SGHDT, YYEEEE. V lost 3 bases and J lost 1; bases outside the gene matches: 6. The CDR3 spells CASSYRGGLSYEQYF. Here the CDR3 DNA reads TGTGCCAGCAGCTACCGGGGGGGCCTATCCTACGAGCAGTACTTC. The full variable domain, its missing parts supplied by reference TRBV5-6 and TRBJ2-7, is DAGVTQSPTHLIKTRGQQVTLRCSPKSGHDTVSWYQQALGQGPQFIFQYYEEEERQRGNFPDRFSGHQFPNYSSELNVNALLLGDSALYLCASSYRGGLSYEQYFGPGTRLTVT.